The next 8 T cell receptor beta chains were all read from a single sample in a study of lymphopenia after photon versus proton radiotherapy. TCRdb's table, derived via immunoSEQ multiplex PCR, lists solely in-frame clones and lacks some. The sample contains 25,000 to 30,000 clones, around 85% of which appear only once. The sample was peripheral blood, taken from a patient treated with photon-based radiotherapy. These TCRs come from a man aged 50-60 years with gastric cancer.

The gene calls are TRBV2 and TRBJ2-2; 8 bases fit TRBD2. The CDR3 has 15 residues. V shed 6 bases and J 7 bases; nucleotides not matched to a gene: 10. Germline assignment: CDR1 SNHLY and CDR2 FYNNEI. This CDR3 is CASSAGGADNGELFF. The CDR3 DNA reads as TGTGCCAGCAGCGCCGGGGGGGCCGATAACGGGGAGCTGTTTTTT.

The chain uses TRBV5-6 and TRBJ2-7, with unresolved D. Trimming shortened V by 2 bases and J by 3 bases, and 6 bases separated the two germline ends. The germline gives CDR1 SGHDT, CDR2 YYEEEE. This CDR3 region has 12 residues. The DNA of the CDR3 is TGTGCCAGCAGCTTCGGAAGCTACGAGCAGTACTTC. This gives the protein CASSFGSYEQYF.

The genes are TRBV9 and TRBJ2-2, with 9 bases matching TRBD2. V lost 2 bases and J lost 3; bases outside the gene matches: 2. The germline V gene encodes CDR1 SGDLS and CDR2 YYNGEE. There are 15 residues in the CDR3. In DNA, the CDR3 is TGTGCCAGCAGCGTTAGCGGGGGAGACACCGGGGAGCTGTTTTTT. Translating it yields CASSVSGGDTGELFF.

The chain recombines TRBV10-2 with TRBJ2-1; tentative D call: TRBD2 (6 bases). There are 14 residues in the CDR3. Trimming shortened V by 5 bases and J by 9 bases, and 17 bases separated the two germline ends. Germline V lookup: CDR1 WSHSY, CDR2 SAAADI. The DNA of the CDR3 is TGCGCCAGCAGTCCGGGACTCCTGAGGGCTGAGCAGTTCTTC. This translates into CASSPGLLRAEQFF.

This clone was found once. The V call is TRBV11-2, the J call TRBJ2-1, with a weak D call TRBD2 (6 bases). From germline, CDR1 is SGHAT and CDR2 FQNNGV. Between the trimmed V and J ends, which lost 4 bases and 5 bases, there was a span of 15 bases. The CDR3 is made up of 15 amino acids. As DNA, the CDR3 is TGTGCCAGCAGCTCACTTACCGGGACTCACAATGAGCAGTTCTTC. It encodes CASSSLTGTHNEQFF.

This clone was picked up a small number of times. The CDR3 nucleotides are TGTGCCAGCAGCCAAGTTACGACAGTCGTTCATGAAAAACTGTTTTTT. Residues: CASSQVTTVVHEKLFF. The chain is built from TRBV4-2 and TRBJ1-4; D is possibly TRBD1 (5 bases). The CDR3 is made up of 16 amino acids. Per germline, CDR1 LGHNA and CDR2 YNFKEQ. With 1 base removed from V and 6 bases from J, the gap between germline ends came to 15 bases.

The CDR3 sequence: CASSPRLAGRDTQYF. The CDR3 DNA reads as TGCGCCAGCAGCCCAAGACTAGCGGGTCGGGATACGCAGTATTTT. The chain employs TRBV5-1 and TRBJ2-3; 10 bases map to TRBD2. Germline assignment: CDR1 SGHRS and CDR2 YFSETQ. The V segment lost 4 bases and the J segment 6 bases; nucleotides outside the gene matches: 8. The CDR3 contains 15 residues. Based on the CDR3 plus reference TRBV5-1 and TRBJ2-3, the full variable domain is KAGVTQTPRYLIKTRGQQVTLSCSPISGHRSVSWYQQTPGQGLQFLFEYFSETQRNKGNFPGRFSGRQFSNSRSEMNVSTLELGDSALYLCASSPRLAGRDTQYFGPGTRLTVL.

The gene calls are TRBV27 and TRBJ2-1, with 10 positions matching TRBD1. This CDR3 is built from 16 residues. V lost 4 bases to trimming and J lost 9 bases; unmatched junction nucleotides: 12. CDR1 MNHEY and CDR2 SMNVEV come from the germline V gene (reference sequence). The CDR3 region is CASSSTPGQGVGEQFF. In nucleotides, the CDR3 is TGTGCCAGCAGTTCCACCCCCGGACAGGGGGTGGGTGAGCAGTTCTTC.